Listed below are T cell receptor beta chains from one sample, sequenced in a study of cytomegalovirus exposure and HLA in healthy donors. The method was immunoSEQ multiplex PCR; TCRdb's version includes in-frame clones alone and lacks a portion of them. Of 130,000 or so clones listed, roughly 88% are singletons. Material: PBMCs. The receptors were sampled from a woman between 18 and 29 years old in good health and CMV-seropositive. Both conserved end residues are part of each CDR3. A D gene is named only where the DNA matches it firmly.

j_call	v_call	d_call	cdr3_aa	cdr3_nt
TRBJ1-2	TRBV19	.	CASSWDTSNYGYTF	TGTGCCAGTAGTTGGGACACTTCTAACTATGGCTACACCTTC
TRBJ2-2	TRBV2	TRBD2	CASGRGGVNTGELFF	TGTGCCAGCGGGCGGGGGGGCGTAAACACCGGGGAGCTGTTTTTT
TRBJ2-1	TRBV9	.	CASSVAWSQDNEQFF	TGTGCCAGCAGCGTAGCTTGGTCCCAGGACAATGAGCAGTTCTTC
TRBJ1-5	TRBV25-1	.	CASSGSGGGSNQPQHF	TGTGCCAGCAGTGGAAGCGGGGGAGGTAGCAATCAGCCCCAGCATTTT
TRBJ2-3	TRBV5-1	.	CASTVTGYGTDTQYF	TGCGCCAGCACCGTAACAGGGTACGGCACAGATACGCAGTATTTT
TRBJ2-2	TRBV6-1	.	CASSERSGSNTGELFF	TGTGCCAGCAGTGAACGGTCAGGGTCAAACACCGGGGAGCTGTTTTTT
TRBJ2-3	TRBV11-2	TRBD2	CASRRPGTSITDTQYF	TGTGCCAGCAGGCGCCCCGGGACTAGCATAACAGATACGCAGTATTTT
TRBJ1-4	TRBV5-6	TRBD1	CASSGDRESNEKLFF	TGTGCCAGCAGCGGGGACAGGGAATCAAATGAAAAACTGTTTTTT
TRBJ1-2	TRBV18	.	CASSPPGRGSDNYGYTF	TGTGCCAGCTCACCACCCGGAAGAGGGTCTGATAACTATGGCTACACCTTC
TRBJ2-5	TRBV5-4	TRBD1	CASSRPDRGHQETQYF	TGTGCCAGCAGCCGACCCGACAGGGGCCACCAAGAGACCCAGTACTTC